This T cell receptor beta chain was identified in a study of radiotherapy plus CTLA-4 blockade in lung cancer (dated by TCRdb to 2017 to 2018). About the investigation overall: Objective responses were observed in more than 15% of enrolled patients, and disease control was achieved in 25% to 35%. The paper as a whole reports these results and caveats: After treatment with radiotherapy and ipilimumab, TCR clones that came from tumors expanded in the peripheral blood. Increased serum interferon-beta after radiation, together with early dynamic changes in blood T cell clones, were reported to be the strongest predictors of response.

V and J are trimmed by 3 bases and 5 bases, and the gene matches miss 8 bases of the junction. The germline V gene supplies CDR1 SGDLS and CDR2 YYNGEE. Measured from the cysteine to the phenylalanine, the CDR3 is 16 residues long. The read is trimmed to its CDR3 DNA, 48 bases read in frame from base 1. Library preparation employed the immunoSEQ multiplex PCR assay. TCRdb re-hosts the immuneACCESS table, in-frame sequences only. Its copies lack some clones; in the studies checked, an unresolved V gene accounts for under half of them, and the cause for the rest is not known. Present in this sample are approximately 85,000 clones, over 80% of which were seen just once. Together, the top ten hold just over 14% of the sample. Focal radiation therapy combined with CTLA-4 blockade (ipilimumab) was tested in patients with chemo-refractory metastatic non-small-cell lung cancer. As concerns this clone: Its binding antigen is unknown. It has no much larger one-base neighbor in the sample; base qualities were not kept.

The TCR was taken from a human donor with non-small cell lung cancer that progressed on radiotherapy plus ipilimumab. The source was peripheral blood, collected from a patient treated with radiotherapy plus ipilimumab. The V and J genes are TRBV9 and TRBJ2-5; TRBD2 lines up with 12 middle nucleotides. The nucleotide sequence reads as follows: TGTGCCAGCAGCGCGACTAGCGGGGGAGTAGTGGAGACCCAGTACTTC. This is translated as CASSATSGGVVETQYF.